This TCR beta chain was captured in a study of graft-versus-host responses after intestinal transplantation. As for the study in general: All recipients were transplanted with multivisceral, liver-intestinal, or isolated intestinal grafts.

The length of the CDR3 is 13 residues. V was trimmed by 6 bases and J by 7 bases, leaving 13 bases between them. Germline V lookup: CDR1 MNHEY, CDR2 SVGAGI. Repertoires were generated with immunoSEQ multiplex PCR, while TCRdb's copy carries only in-frame clones and drops some. The data contain about 40,000 clones, 91% of them singletons. J is TRBJ1-5 and V is TRBV6-5, with D perhaps TRBD1 (5 bases). Sample: PBMCs, taken 300 to 320 days after intestinal transplant. This sequence originates from a human patient who received an intestinal transplant, so some T cells may come from the graft donor. CDR3 residues: CASSLTGGQPQHF. The CDR3 DNA is TGTGCCAGCAGCCTAACAGGAGGGCAGCCCCAGCATTTT.